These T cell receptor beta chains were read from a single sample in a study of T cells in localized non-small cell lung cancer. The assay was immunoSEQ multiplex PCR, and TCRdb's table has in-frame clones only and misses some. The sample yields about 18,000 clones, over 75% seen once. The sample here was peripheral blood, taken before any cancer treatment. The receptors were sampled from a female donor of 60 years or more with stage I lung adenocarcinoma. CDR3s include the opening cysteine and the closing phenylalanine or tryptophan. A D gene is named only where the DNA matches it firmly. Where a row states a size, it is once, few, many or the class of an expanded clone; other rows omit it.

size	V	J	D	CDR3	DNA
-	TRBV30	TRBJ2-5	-	CAWMVGGGETQYF	TGTGCCTGGATGGTGGGCGGCGGAGAGACCCAGTACTTC
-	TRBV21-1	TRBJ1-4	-	CASRVIRDGTNEKLFF	TGTGCCAGCAGGGTGATACGGGACGGCACTAATGAAAAACTGTTTTTT
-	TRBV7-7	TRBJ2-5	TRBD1	CASSLGLTGLETQYF	TGTGCCAGCAGCTTAGGCCTGACAGGGTTGGAGACCCAGTACTTC
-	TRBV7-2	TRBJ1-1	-	CASSPPGGGGTEAFF	TGTGCCAGCAGCCCTCCGGGCGGCGGGGGCACTGAAGCTTTCTTT
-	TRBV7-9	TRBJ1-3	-	CASSLALGWRASSGNTIYF	TGTGCCAGCAGCTTAGCGCTCGGGTGGAGGGCTTCCTCTGGAAACACCATATATTTT
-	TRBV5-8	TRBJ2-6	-	CASSLGTNSGANVLTF	TGTGCCAGCAGCTTGGGGACTAACTCTGGGGCCAACGTCCTGACTTTC
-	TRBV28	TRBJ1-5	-	CASSPSQGFRQPQHF	TGTGCCAGCAGCCCCTCACAGGGATTCCGTCAGCCCCAGCATTTT
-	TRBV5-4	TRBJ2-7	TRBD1	CASEDRLSSYEQYF	TGTGCCAGCGAGGACAGGCTGAGCTCCTACGAGCAGTACTTC
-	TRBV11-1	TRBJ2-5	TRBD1	CATMGQIETQYF	TGTGCCACCATGGGACAGATCGAGACCCAGTACTTC
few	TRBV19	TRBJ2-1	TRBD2	CASSYGGRNEQFF	TGTGCCAGTAGTTACGGGGGGAGGAATGAGCAGTTCTTC
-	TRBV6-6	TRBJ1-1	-	CASSYGLGTEAFF	TGTGCCAGCAGTTACGGGTTAGGGACTGAAGCTTTCTTT
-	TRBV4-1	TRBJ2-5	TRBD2	CASSPRDGTSGDETQYF	TGCGCCAGCAGCCCACGAGACGGGACTAGCGGGGACGAGACCCAGTACTTC
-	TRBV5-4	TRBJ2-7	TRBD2	CASSLGGGSSYEQYF	TGTGCCAGCAGCTTGGGCGGGGGAAGCTCCTACGAGCAGTACTTC